This is a list of T cell receptor beta chains from one sample in a study of blood T cell repertoires in COVID-19. Using immunoSEQ multiplex PCR, the repertoire was profiled, and TCRdb retains in-frame clones only, with some absent. Altogether around 280,000 clones are present, around 87% being singletons, with the ten largest covering 1% to 1.5%. Sequencing input: peripheral blood. These receptors all come from a man between 65 and 85 years old with acute or convalescent COVID-19. The CDR3 runs from the conserved cysteine through the conserved F or W. Fields, in order: V gene, J gene, D gene, CDR3 protein. D genes are given only for firm matches.

v_call: TRBV30
j_call: TRBJ2-5
d_call: TRBD2
cdr3_aa: CAWSPGLARETQYF

v_call: TRBV28
j_call: TRBJ2-7
d_call: -
cdr3_aa: CASSFQGGWYF

v_call: TRBV13
j_call: TRBJ1-3
d_call: TRBD1
cdr3_aa: CASSPDRGRGNTIYF

v_call: TRBV28
j_call: TRBJ1-1
d_call: -
cdr3_aa: CASSFEYTEAFF

v_call: TRBV12-1
j_call: TRBJ1-1
d_call: -
cdr3_aa: CASRIRSNRVNTEAFF

v_call: TRBV6-1
j_call: TRBJ1-5
d_call: -
cdr3_aa: CASSEVNPRDYSNQPQHF

v_call: TRBV3-1/TRBV3-2
j_call: TRBJ1-1
d_call: -
cdr3_aa: CASRRQGAAEAFF

v_call: TRBV29-1
j_call: TRBJ2-1
d_call: TRBD1
cdr3_aa: CSVVRGGYSYNEQFF

v_call: TRBV30
j_call: TRBJ1-4
d_call: -
cdr3_aa: CAWSHGGANEKLFF

v_call: TRBV28
j_call: TRBJ2-7
d_call: -
cdr3_aa: CASSLSLYYEQYF

v_call: TRBV7-2
j_call: TRBJ1-1
d_call: TRBD1
cdr3_aa: CASSPTGLDTEAFF

v_call: TRBV5-1
j_call: TRBJ1-1
d_call: -
cdr3_aa: CASSLVGQNTEAFF

v_call: TRBV2
j_call: TRBJ2-6
d_call: -
cdr3_aa: CASPRVPGANVLTF

v_call: TRBV5-1
j_call: TRBJ1-6
d_call: TRBD1
cdr3_aa: CASRGDRGMTPLHF

v_call: TRBV7-2
j_call: TRBJ2-7
d_call: -
cdr3_aa: CASSLRTGGHEQYF

v_call: TRBV15
j_call: TRBJ2-2
d_call: TRBD1
cdr3_aa: CATSRESGTGIPGELFF

v_call: TRBV24-1
j_call: TRBJ2-1
d_call: TRBD1
cdr3_aa: CATSDPTGQGYNEQFF

v_call: TRBV28
j_call: TRBJ2-3
d_call: TRBD2
cdr3_aa: CASRLAGGITDTQYF

v_call: TRBV4-1
j_call: TRBJ1-5
d_call: TRBD1
cdr3_aa: CASSQTGGNQPQHF

v_call: TRBV2
j_call: TRBJ1-4
d_call: -
cdr3_aa: CASGVGPGTNEKLFF

v_call: TRBV5-4
j_call: TRBJ1-5
d_call: TRBD1
cdr3_aa: CADRDSGFHSNQPQHF

v_call: TRBV24-1
j_call: TRBJ1-2
d_call: TRBD1
cdr3_aa: CATSDSWTGNGYTF

v_call: TRBV5-6
j_call: TRBJ1-4
d_call: -
cdr3_aa: CASSLIRGIGDEKLFF